Below, 20 T cell receptor beta chains from the same sample are listed, as sequenced in a study of post-analysis software for immune sequencing data. The TCR beta cDNA libraries contained unique molecular identifiers. TCRdb re-called the PCR reads through MiXCR, storing one row per CDR3 protein. The table records about 820,000 distinct CDR3 sequences, under 70% of them present only once. The antigens these receptors bind are not known. Overall study findings and caveats: Relative to controls, patients had a few TRBV segments at higher frequency, with TRBV5-6, TRBV5-1 and TRBV20-1 among these.

Sequenced input: blood. The receptors derive from a girl aged 5 to 17 with multiple sclerosis.

The rearrangement uses TRBV7-9 and TRBJ2-5, with D possibly called TRBD1 or TRBD2 (5 bases each). This CDR3 has 14 amino acids. V dropped 5 bases and J dropped 4 bases, with 14 bases sitting between them. In germline, CDR1 is SEHNR, CDR2 FQNEAQ (reference sequence). CDR3 coding DNA: TGTGCCAGCAGCCTCCGGGACCTGCTAGAGACCCAGTACTTC. It specifies CASSLRDLLETQYF.

V gene TRBV28 combines with J gene TRBJ2-7, with 8 bases aligning to TRBD1. V shed 7 bases and J 5 bases; nucleotides not matched to a gene: 7. Germline V gene sequence: CDR1 MDHEN, CDR2 SYDVKM. This CDR3 region has 13 residues. The CDR3 spells CASNNRGIHEQYF. The CDR3 DNA reads TGTGCCAGCAATAACAGGGGGATTCACGAGCAGTACTTC.

As to this clonotype: A much larger clone lies a single base off, so this may be a read error. V is TRBV20-1 and J is TRBJ2-7; D perhaps matches TRBD2 (6 bases). V was shortened by 7 bases and J by 1 base, with 17 bases between the two germline ends. Germline V gene lookup returns CDR1 DFQATT and CDR2 SNEGSKA (reference sequence). The CDR3 length is 14 residues. CDR3 sequence (DNA): TGCAGTGTTAGGGACCTAGCGTCTTCCTACGAGCAGTACTTC. Protein sequence: CSVRDLASSYEQYF.

CDR3 DNA: TGTGCCAGCAGCCAACCTGGGACAGGCAACAATGAGCAGTTCTTC. Translation: CASSQPGTGNNEQFF. V gene TRBV7-3 combines with J gene TRBJ2-1; 8 bases match TRBD1. The CDR3 is 15 residues long. Germline CDR1 and CDR2: SGHTA and FQGTGA. V was pared by 5 bases and J by 5 bases, with 8 bases of the junction left unmatched.

The chain is built from TRBV5-1 and TRBJ2-7; D perhaps matches TRBD1 (6 bases). Germline V gives CDR1 SGHRS, CDR2 YFSETQ. The CDR3 sequence is 16 residues long. V dropped 4 bases and J dropped 4 bases, with 21 bases sitting between them. CDR3 sequence: CASSLRGVSRNYEQYF. DNA for the CDR3: TGCGCCAGCAGCCTCAGGGGCGTCAGTAGGAATTACGAGCAGTACTTC.

This clonotype was picked up a small number of times. The rearrangement uses TRBV12-3 or TRBV12-4 and TRBJ2-1; D unclear. Trimming shortened V by 2 bases and J by 8 bases, and 4 bases separated the two germline ends. The length of the CDR3 is 11 residues. The CDR3 region is CASSLFDEQFF. The CDR3, as DNA: TGTGCCAGCAGTTTATTCGATGAGCAGTTCTTC.

The V gene is TRBV20-1, the J gene TRBJ1-4, with TRBD1 as a possible D gene (6 bases). V shed 6 bases and J shed 0 bases, with 23 bases lying between them. CDR3 length: 18 residues. Germline V lookup: CDR1 DFQATT, CDR2 SNEGSKA (reference sequence). Written as DNA, the CDR3 is TGCAGTGCCCTAGGCGGGGGGCGAATATATTCAACTAATGAAAAACTGTTTTTT. Amino acids: CSALGGGRIYSTNEKLFF.

The chain carries TRBV4-1 and TRBJ1-2, with D possibly matching TRBD1 (5 bases). Per germline, CDR1 MGHRA and CDR2 YSYEKL. V was clipped by 0 bases and J by 2 bases, with 10 bases between them. The CDR3 covers 15 residues. The CDR3 nucleotides are TGCGCCAGCAGCCAAGACGGGGGAGACAACTATGGCTACACCTTC. It encodes CASSQDGGDNYGYTF.

The chain carries TRBV6-5 and TRBJ2-7, with 10 bases matching TRBD1. J gave up 6 bases and V 7 bases, and 6 bases lay outside the gene matches. In germline, CDR1 is MNHEY, CDR2 SVGAGI. The CDR3 covers 13 residues. The CDR3 spells CASIGTGAFEQYF. The DNA of the CDR3 is TGTGCCAGCATCGGGACAGGGGCTTTCGAGCAGTACTTC.

The chain has TRBV6-4 and TRBJ2-1; D uncertain. The last part of the DNA fits TRBJ2-7 better; the J call may be wrong. The CDR3 is 15 amino acids. CDR1 and CDR2 (germline): MRHNA, SNTAGT. The CDR3 sequence: CASIPLRGSYNEQYF. The CDR3 nucleotides are TGTGCCAGCATCCCCCTCCGCGGATCCTACAATGAGCAGTACTTC.

V usage is TRBV7-2 and J usage is TRBJ1-2; weak D call: TRBD1 (6 bases). The V gene's germline CDR1 is SGHTA and CDR2 FQGNSA. The CDR3 spans 13 residues. Between the trimmed V and J ends, which lost 5 bases and 6 bases, there was a span of 13 bases. The CDR3 sequence is CASSLGGTHGYTF. The CDR3 nucleotides read TGTGCCAGCAGCCTGGGGGGGACACATGGCTACACCTTC.

The chain is built from TRBV10-3 and TRBJ2-5; D is unresolved. The CDR3 loop spans 15 amino acids. The germline gives CDR1 ENHRY, CDR2 SYGVKD. The ends were cut back, 2 bases at V and 0 bases at J, with 10 bases in the middle. The CDR3 coding sequence is TGTGCCATCAGTGAGGCCGATTGGTACCAAGAGACCCAGTACTTC. It specifies CAISEADWYQETQYF.

This sequence joins TRBV20-1 and TRBJ2-4; D is unresolved. This CDR3 has 14 amino acids. With 2 bases removed from V and 0 bases from J, the gap between germline ends came to 8 bases. Germline CDR1 is DFQATT and CDR2 is SNEGSKA (reference sequence). The CDR3 DNA follows: TGCAGTGCTAGACCTAATCTAGCCAAAAACATTCAGTACTTC. Translation: CSARPNLAKNIQYF.

This sequence joins TRBV6-6 and TRBJ2-5, with D maybe TRBD1 (6 bases). With 2 bases removed from V and 0 bases from J, the gap between germline ends came to 10 bases. Germline CDR1 is MNHNY and CDR2 is SVGAGI (reference sequence). This CDR3 has 15 amino acids. The CDR3 bases are TGTGCCAGCAGTTACAGGACAGCGAACCAAGAGACCCAGTACTTC. Protein: CASSYRTANQETQYF.

This clonotype has a single count. The rearrangement joins TRBV20-1 to TRBJ2-3; D gene unclear. Trimming took 6 bases from V and 0 from J, leaving 7 bases between them. The CDR3 is made up of 12 amino acids. Germline V gene sequence: CDR1 DFQATT, CDR2 SNEGSKA (reference sequence). The CDR3 spells CSATRSTDTQYF. In DNA form, the CDR3 reads TGCAGTGCCACTCGGAGCACAGATACGCAGTATTTT.

The genes are TRBV12-3 or TRBV12-4 and TRBJ1-6, with D possibly matching TRBD1 (5 bases). This CDR3 is 15 amino acids long. Trimming stripped 6 bases from V and 6 bases from J, with 15 bases between. In DNA, the CDR3 is TGTGCCAGCAGCCAGCTGGGGCAGAGTAATTCACCCCTCCACTTT. It codes for CASSQLGQSNSPLHF.

This clonotype was seen just once. The chain is built from TRBV10-3 and TRBJ2-5, with 12 nucleotides matching TRBD2. The J call is uncertain, as TRBJ2-7 better fits the DNA end. Germline V gene lookup returns CDR1 ENHRY and CDR2 SYGVKD. The CDR3 spans 16 residues. CDR3 in DNA: TGTGCCATCAGGACGGATAGACTAGCGGGAGTGTACGAGCAGTACTTC. Protein product: CAIRTDRLAGVYEQYF.

At least ten counts were recorded for this clonotype. This chain links TRBV6-1 with TRBJ2-7, with TRBD1 identical over 10 bases. Germline V gene data show CDR1 as MNHNS and CDR2 as SASEGT. V shed 3 bases, J shed 2 bases, and the junction held 4 bases outside the gene matches. This CDR3 has 15 amino acids. CDR3 sequence (DNA): TGTGCCAGCAGTGAGACCGGGACAGGGGCCTACGAGCAGTACTTC. Protein product: CASSETGTGAYEQYF.

This clonotype showed up just a few times. The chain joins TRBV6-6 to TRBJ2-1; 11 nucleotides align to TRBD2. The CDR3 covers 15 residues. Germline CDR1 MNHNY, CDR2 SVGAGI (reference sequence). With V trimmed by 7 bases and J by 3 bases, 5 bases remained unmatched. The CDR3 here is CASTLAGGIYNEQFF. The DNA of the CDR3 is TGTGCCAGCACTTTAGCGGGGGGGATCTACAATGAGCAGTTCTTC.

The V call is TRBV5-1, the J call TRBJ2-7; no reliable D call. The CDR3 length is 15 residues. Trimming shortened V by 4 bases and J by 0 bases, and 14 bases separated the two germline ends. The germline V gene encodes CDR1 SGHRS and CDR2 YFSETQ. The CDR3 nucleotides are TGCGCCAGCAGCCTCGACCAAACCAGCTCCTACGAGCAGTACTTC. Protein sequence: CASSLDQTSSYEQYF.